This T cell receptor beta chain is drawn from a study of T cell responses to AZD1222 COVID-19 vaccine. Second-dose schedules of about 4 or about 12 weeks were combined. This clone has a single count. Its matching antigen is unknown. V was trimmed by 3 bases and J by 1 base, leaving 13 bases between them. Germline lookup yields CDR1 SGHRS and CDR2 YFSETQ. The CDR3 length is 15 residues. Study-wide points: Dominant at 160-218 and 743-854, vaccine-associated CD4 TCRs also spanned spike. Two AZD1222 administrations were followed by greater Spike-specific TCR breadth and depth. Most donors were white British, females outnumbered males, and clonal diversity was possibly underestimated.

The table came from immunoSEQ multiplex PCR; TCRdb's copy has only in-frame clones and leaves some out. The table has tens of thousands of clones, 83% seen once; the top ten hold 6.5%. This sequence was found in an adult who received the AZD1222 COVID-19 vaccine. The material sequenced was peripheral blood, taken 28 days after the second AZD1222 dose. The chain combines TRBV5-1 with TRBJ1-1; a weak D match, TRBD1 (5 bases). CDR3 DNA: TGCGCCAGCAGCTGGAACGCAGGGCCGAACACTGAAGCTTTCTTT. Residues: CASSWNAGPNTEAFF.